This T cell receptor (beta chain) was recorded in a study of T cell repertoires in cytomegalovirus infection. The overall study: Selected CMV epitopes included recently identified HLA-C-restricted ones as well as well-studied HLA-B-restricted ones. Matching HLA type and CMV infection were both indicated by public TCR beta signatures. General study points: HLA-C-restricted TCR beta clonotypes specific for CMV led the ex vivo response. CMV carriers with the relevant HLA were identified by cumulative public TCR beta family frequency.

There are a few counts of this clonotype. Antigen: not known. A read error may produce the germline difference seen at one junction end. This CDR3 comprises 13 residues. Germline V gene lookup returns CDR1 SGHTA and CDR2 FQGNSA. TCRdb ran MiXCR on the reads and lists one entry per CDR3 protein. The sample records 640,000 or so distinct CDR3 sequences, around a third being singletons. The sequence came from a human donor in good health (CMV status not recorded). Some clones in this sample may be carry-over from other donors' samples. The specimen was cultured PBMCs, collected from culture after CMV antigen stimulation. The chain has TRBV7-2 and TRBJ2-3, with D perhaps TRBD1 (6 bases). The CDR3 sequence is CASSLAPFNRVGF. In DNA form, the CDR3 reads TGTGCCAGCAGCTTAGCCCCGTTTAACAGGGTTGGTTTT. Variable domain in full (rest from reference TRBV7-2 and TRBJ2-3): GAGVSQSPSNKVTEKGKDVELRCDPISGHTALYWYRQSLGQGLEFLIYFQGNSAPDKSGLPSDRFSAERTGGSVSTLTIQRTQQEDSAVYLCASSLAPFNRVGFGPGTRLTVL.